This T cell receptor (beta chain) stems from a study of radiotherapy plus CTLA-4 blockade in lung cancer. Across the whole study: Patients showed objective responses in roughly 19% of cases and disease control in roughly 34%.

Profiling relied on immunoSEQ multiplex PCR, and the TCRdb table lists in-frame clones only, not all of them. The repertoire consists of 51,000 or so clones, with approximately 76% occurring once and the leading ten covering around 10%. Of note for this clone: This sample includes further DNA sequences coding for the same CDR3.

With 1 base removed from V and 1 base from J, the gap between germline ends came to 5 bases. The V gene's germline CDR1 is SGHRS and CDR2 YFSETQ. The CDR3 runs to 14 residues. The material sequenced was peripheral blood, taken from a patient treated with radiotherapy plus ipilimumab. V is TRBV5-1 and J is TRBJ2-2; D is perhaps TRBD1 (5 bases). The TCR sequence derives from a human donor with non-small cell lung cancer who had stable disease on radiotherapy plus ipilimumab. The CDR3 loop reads CASSLTGNTGELFF. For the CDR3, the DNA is TGCGCCAGCAGCTTGACAGGGAACACCGGGGAGCTGTTTTTT.